The 13 T cell receptor beta chains listed next were all sequenced from one sample in a study of control samples from healthy donors and cancer patients. The method was immunoSEQ multiplex PCR; TCRdb's version includes in-frame clones alone and lacks a portion of them. The sample consists of approximately 150,000 clones, 80% to 95% of them appearing once. The sequenced sample was blood. Receptors originate from a woman aged 25-40 years in good health.

The rearrangement links TRBV7-2 to TRBJ1-5; D not resolved. Germline V gene data show CDR1 as SGHTA and CDR2 as FQGNSA. The CDR3 consists of 13 residues. V lost 5 bases and J lost 6, with 11 bases in between. CDR3: CASSPTWAQPQHF. CDR3 nucleotides: TGTGCCAGCAGCCCGACATGGGCTCAGCCCCAGCATTTT.

The rearrangement joins TRBV28 to TRBJ2-1; D is perhaps TRBD1 (6 bases). V was cut by 8 bases and J by 9 bases, with 11 bases left in between. The CDR3 is made up of 11 amino acids. Per the germline V gene, CDR1 is MDHEN and CDR2 is SYDVKM. CDR3 nucleotide sequence: TGTGCCAGCGCGACCAGGGGTGAGCAGTTCTTC. Amino acids: CASATRGEQFF.

The chain is built from TRBV27 and TRBJ1-1, with 9 bases identical to TRBD1. Trimming took 8 bases from V and 4 from J; bases not matched to a gene: 11. The CDR3 totals 15 residues. Per the germline V gene, CDR1 is MNHEY and CDR2 is SMNVEV (reference sequence). CDR3 in DNA: TGTGCCAGCTACACCGGGACAGGGCTTTCCACTGAAGCTTTCTTT. Protein sequence: CASYTGTGLSTEAFF.

This sequence joins TRBV18 and TRBJ1-3; 10 bases align to TRBD1. The CDR3 length is 15 residues. After removal of 2 bases from V and 7 bases from J, the junction contained 5 bases not matched to a gene. The germline CDR1 and CDR2 sequences are KGHSH and LQKENI. CDR3 bases: TGTGCCAGCTCACCATTGGACAGGGGGAAGAACACCATATATTTT. Its protein is CASSPLDRGKNTIYF.

The CDR3: CASSSDAEIFYGYTF. The CDR3, as DNA: TGTGCCAGCAGTTCGGACGCAGAAATTTTCTATGGCTACACCTTC. This rearrangement joins TRBV28 to TRBJ1-2; unclear D gene. CDR3 length: 15 residues. Germline-derived CDR1 and CDR2 are MDHEN and SYDVKM. V lost 4 bases, J lost 4 bases, and 16 bases lay in between.

This clone was counted once. The gene calls are TRBV5-1 and TRBJ2-3, with D unclear. Trimming stripped 0 bases from V and 4 bases from J, with 9 bases between. The CDR3 covers 14 residues. In germline, CDR1 is SGHRS, CDR2 YFSETQ. CDR3 coding DNA: TGCGCCAGCAGCTTGGACTTGGGATCAGATACGCAGTATTTT. Translation: CASSLDLGSDTQYF.

The rearrangement joins TRBV19 to TRBJ1-3; a possible D gene is TRBD1 (5 bases). Trimming took 2 bases from V and 2 from J, leaving 10 bases between them. This CDR3 is 15 amino acids long. CDR1 is LNHDA and CDR2 is SQIVND in the germline V gene (reference sequence). Written as DNA, the CDR3 is TGTGCCAGTAGTATATCCGGCAGGGCTGGAAACACCATATATTTT. Its translation: CASSISGRAGNTIYF.

The genes are TRBV27 and TRBJ1-6; 8 bases map to TRBD1. The ends lost 4 bases at V and 12 bases at J; junction bases unmatched: 5. This CDR3 has 13 residues. CDR1 and CDR2 (germline): MNHEY, SMNVEV (reference sequence). The CDR3 loop is CASSWTGMKPLHF. CDR3 nucleotides: TGTGCCAGCAGTTGGACAGGGATGAAACCCCTCCACTTT.

The chain recombines TRBV2 with TRBJ1-4; D unresolved. Germline lookup yields CDR1 SNHLY and CDR2 FYNNEI. The CDR3 is 12 residues long. The germline V and J ends were trimmed by 6 bases and 7 bases, with 9 bases remaining between them. The CDR3 is CASSAGSEKLFF. CDR3 bases: TGTGCCAGCAGCGCGGGGAGTGAAAAACTGTTTTTT.

The CDR3 coding sequence is TGTGCCAGCAGCCCCGTTGGAGCGAACACCGGGGAGCTGTTTTTT. Its protein is CASSPVGANTGELFF. This chain uses TRBV5-6 with TRBJ2-2; D ambiguous. The CDR3 has 15 residues. In germline, CDR1 is SGHDT, CDR2 YYEEEE. V lost 4 bases, J lost 0 bases, and 10 bases lay in between.

The genes are TRBV5-6 and TRBJ1-1; TRBD1 is a possible D gene (5 bases). The CDR3 spans 16 residues. Trimming removed 0 bases at V and 6 bases at J, with 18 bases between. Germline CDR1 is SGHDT and CDR2 is YYEEEE. The chain's CDR3 is CASSLGTGGMMPEAFF. The CDR3 DNA is TGTGCCAGCAGCTTGGGTACCGGGGGGATGATGCCTGAAGCTTTCTTT.

The chain is built from TRBV4-2 and TRBJ1-3; D is undetermined. Germline CDR1 reads LGHNA; CDR2 reads YNFKEQ. CDR3 size: 16 residues. V gave up 3 bases and J gave up 0 bases, with 12 bases separating them. CDR3 protein: CASSQQGSYSGNTIYF. The DNA for the CDR3 is TGTGCCAGCAGCCAGCAAGGGTCCTACTCTGGAAACACCATATATTTT.

This sequence joins TRBV15 and TRBJ2-5, with 9 nucleotides matching TRBD2. V trimming: 1 base; J trimming: 2 bases; junction bases outside the gene matches: 14. This CDR3 region has 19 residues. From germline, CDR1 is LNHNV and CDR2 YYDKDF (reference sequence). The CDR3 nucleotides read TGTGCCACCAGCAGAGTGCCTGCGCGGGAGGGCCCCACGCAAGAGACCCAGTACTTC. Its translation: CATSRVPAREGPTQETQYF.